The T cell receptor (beta chain) under discussion was sequenced for a study of CDR3 diversity in severe acne. This clonotype was seen many times. MiXCR, applied by TCRdb to the PCR reads, yields one record per CDR3 protein. The repertoire has about 100,000 distinct CDR3 sequences, roughly 51% of them found once; the top ten carry around 11%. Sequences were obtained from blood. This clonotype was obtained from a male donor with acne.

The CDR3 here is CSARDPQAYQETQYF. The CDR3 DNA reads TGCAGTGCTAGAGACCCACAGGCGTACCAAGAGACCCAGTACTTC. The chain employs TRBV20-1 and TRBJ2-5; D is possibly TRBD1 (5 bases). Trimming took off 0 bases at V and 0 bases at J, with 11 bases between the two ends. From germline, CDR1 is DFQATT and CDR2 SNEGSKA (reference sequence). The CDR3 spans 15 residues.